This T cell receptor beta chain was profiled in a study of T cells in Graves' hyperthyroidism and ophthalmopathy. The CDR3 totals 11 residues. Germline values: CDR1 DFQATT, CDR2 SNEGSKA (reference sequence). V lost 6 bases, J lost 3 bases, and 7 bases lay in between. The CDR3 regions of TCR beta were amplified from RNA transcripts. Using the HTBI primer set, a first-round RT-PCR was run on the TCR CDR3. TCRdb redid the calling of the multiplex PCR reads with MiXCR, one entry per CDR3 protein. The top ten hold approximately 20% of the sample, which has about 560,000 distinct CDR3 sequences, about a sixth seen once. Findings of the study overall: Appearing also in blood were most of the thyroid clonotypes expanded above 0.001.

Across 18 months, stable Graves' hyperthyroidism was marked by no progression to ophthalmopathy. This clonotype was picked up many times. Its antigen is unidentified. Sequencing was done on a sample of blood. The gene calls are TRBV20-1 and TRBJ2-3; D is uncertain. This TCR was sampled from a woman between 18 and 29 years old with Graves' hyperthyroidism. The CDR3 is CSALGTDTQYF. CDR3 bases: TGCAGTGCCCTAGGAACAGATACGCAGTATTTT.